A selection of T cell receptor beta chains follows, all from one sample in a study of beta chain features in type 1 diabetes. The method was immunoSEQ multiplex PCR; TCRdb's version includes in-frame clones alone and lacks a portion of them. The profile shows some 700,000 clones, 10% to 15% of them singletons. Sequenced: naive CD4+ T cells from blood. The receptors shown here come from a man younger than 35 with type 1 diabetes. Both conserved end residues are trimmed from each CDR3. The order of the fields is V gene, J gene, CDR3 protein.

TRBV5-1	TRBJ2-5	ASSYYQETQY
TRBV5-6	TRBJ1-1	ASSETGGLNTEAF
TRBV7-9	TRBJ2-2	ASSLRLAAGELF
TRBV5-1	TRBJ1-1	ASSLGDRGEAF
TRBV29-1	TRBJ1-5	SVEIGAGSNQPQH
TRBV18	TRBJ2-1	ASSRRDGYNEQF
TRBV5-1	TRBJ2-1	ASSLEGTASYNEQF
TRBV7-4	TRBJ2-7	ASSSRQGPNEQY
TRBV30	TRBJ1-5	AWSVQAFTGTGGRGQPQH
TRBV9	TRBJ2-5	ASSKPGLGETQY